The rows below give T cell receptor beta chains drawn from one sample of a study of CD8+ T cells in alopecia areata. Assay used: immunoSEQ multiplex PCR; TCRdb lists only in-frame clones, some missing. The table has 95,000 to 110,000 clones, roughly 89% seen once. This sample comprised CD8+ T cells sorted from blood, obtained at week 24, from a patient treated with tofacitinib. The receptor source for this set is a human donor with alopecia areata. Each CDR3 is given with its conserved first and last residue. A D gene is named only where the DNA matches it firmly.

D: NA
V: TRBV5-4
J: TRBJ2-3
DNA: TGTGCCAGCAGCTTGGGATCCCTAGCAGATACGCAGTATTTT
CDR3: CASSLGSLADTQYF

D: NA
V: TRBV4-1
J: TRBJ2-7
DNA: TGCGCCAGCAGCCAAGATCCACAGACCTACGAGCAGTACTTC
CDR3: CASSQDPQTYEQYF

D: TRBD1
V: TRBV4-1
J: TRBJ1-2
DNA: TGCGCCAGCAGCCAGGGACAGGGGGCCCGAGGACCTGGCTACACCTTC
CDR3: CASSQGQGARGPGYTF

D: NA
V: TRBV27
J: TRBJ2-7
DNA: TGTGCCAGCAGTCATGGGGGACGCGAGCAGTACTTC
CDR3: CASSHGGREQYF

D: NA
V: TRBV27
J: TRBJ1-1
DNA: TGTGCCAGCAGTACCTTATTCCCCGCAAGCGACACTGAAGCTTTCTTT
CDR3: CASSTLFPASDTEAFF

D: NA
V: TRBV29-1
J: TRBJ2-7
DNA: TGCAGCGTTGAACCCGGTGGGGGCTCCTACGAGCAGTACTTC
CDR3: CSVEPGGGSYEQYF

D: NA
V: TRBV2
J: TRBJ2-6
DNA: TGTGCCAGCAGTGATAGGTTCAGGGCTGGGGCCAACGTCCTGACTTTC
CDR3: CASSDRFRAGANVLTF

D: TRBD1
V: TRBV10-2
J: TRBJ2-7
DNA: TGCGCCAGCAGTGAGCCTGACAGGGCCACCTACGAGCAGTACTTC
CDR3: CASSEPDRATYEQYF

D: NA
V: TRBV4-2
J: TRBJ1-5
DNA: TGTGCCAGCAGCCACAGGGAAGGCAATCAGCCCCAGCATTTT
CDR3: CASSHREGNQPQHF

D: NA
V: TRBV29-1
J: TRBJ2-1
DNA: TGCAGCGTTGAAGTGGAGCGTTACAATGAGCAGTTCTTC
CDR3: CSVEVERYNEQFF

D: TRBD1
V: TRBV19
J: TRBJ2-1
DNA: TGTGCCAGTAGTATAGGGACAGGAGCCTACAATGAGCAGTTCTTC
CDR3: CASSIGTGAYNEQFF

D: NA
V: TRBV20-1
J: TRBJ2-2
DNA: TGCAGTGCTAAAAGCACCGGGGAGCTGTTTTTT
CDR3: CSAKSTGELFF

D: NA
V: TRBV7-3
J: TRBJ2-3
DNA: TGTGCCAGCAGCCCCTATCCCGGGAGTTCAGATACGCAGTATTTT
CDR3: CASSPYPGSSDTQYF